This TCR beta chain was identified in a study of graft-versus-host responses after intestinal transplantation. This CDR3 has 15 residues. The germline V gene has CDR1 SGHTA and CDR2 FQGNSA. The V gene lost 1 base and the J gene lost 0 bases, with 8 bases spanning the gap. The data were produced by immunoSEQ multiplex PCR, yet TCRdb's version contains in-frame clones alone and is incomplete. Here the sample spans about 18,000 clones, about 38% being singletons. The sample here was alloreactive CD4+ T cells from a mixed lymphocyte reaction culture, taken before intestinal transplant. Stated subset: CFSE-low proliferating T cells sorted from roughly six-day pre-transplant mixed lymphocyte reaction (GvH or HvG direction). The chain employs TRBV7-2 and TRBJ2-3; no clear D gene. This sequence was found in a human patient who received an intestinal transplant. CDR3 DNA: TGTGCCAGCAGCTTAGGACTTGGGAGCACAGATACGCAGTATTTT. Translation: CASSLGLGSTDTQYF.